This T cell receptor (beta chain) was recovered during a study of cytomegalovirus exposure and HLA in healthy donors. Study-wide background: Both the approximately 120 validation repertoires and the 666 first-cohort repertoires used the same platform, as reported by a later analysis.

Concerning this clone: No antigen is known for it.

General observations from the study: Per published reports, the classifier diagnosed cytomegalovirus status with high specificity and sensitivity. In the 120 or so validation repertoires, about 94% of cluster scores exceeded 0, per a later analysis.

TCRdb's table, derived via immunoSEQ multiplex PCR, lists solely in-frame clones and lacks some. This sample has 80,000 to 90,000 clones, with 95% to 98% found just once. From the 120-subject validation cohort, which was separate from the roughly 700-subject first cohort, the donors were drawn. Germline V gene data show CDR1 as SEHNR and CDR2 as FQNEAQ (reference sequence). V lost 5 bases and J lost 4; bases outside the gene matches: 12. The CDR3 is 17 amino acids. The source of this sequence is a man younger than 30 in good health and CMV-seronegative. The chain is built from TRBV7-9 and TRBJ2-1; TRBD1 matches 9 bases. Material: PBMCs. The CDR3 sequence is CASSPTTGTGPYNEQFF. CDR3 DNA: TGTGCCAGCAGCCCAACAACCGGGACAGGGCCGTACAATGAGCAGTTCTTC.